One and the same sample provided the 16 T cell receptor beta chains below, sequenced in a study of early T cells in non-severe SARS-CoV-2 infection. MiXCR was run by TCRdb on the 5' RACE reads, yielding one entry per CDR3 protein. In the table there are around 82,000 distinct CDR3 sequences, over 12% of which are singletons. What was sequenced was whole blood. The receptors were gathered from an adult who was a healthcare worker with PCR-confirmed SARS-CoV-2 infection or an uninfected control (not recorded which).

This clonotype has more than one count but fewer than ten. DNA of the CDR3: TGCAGTGCTAGAGTAGGGCAGGATAATTCACCCCTCCACTTT. Translated: CSARVGQDNSPLHF. The chain has TRBV20-1 and TRBJ1-6; D unclear. Trimming removed 1 base from V and 5 bases from J, with 9 bases in between. The CDR3 extends over 14 amino acids. Per germline, CDR1 DFQATT and CDR2 SNEGSKA (reference sequence).

The sample holds a few counts of this clonotype. The CDR3 loop is CSVAGRASGNTIYF. The CDR3 DNA reads TGCAGCGTTGCGGGCAGGGCGTCTGGAAACACCATATATTTT. V is TRBV29-1 and J is TRBJ1-3, with D possibly TRBD1 on 5 matching bases. The ends were cut back, 4 bases at V and 1 base at J, with 11 bases in the middle. From germline, CDR1 is SQVTM and CDR2 ANQGSEA. The CDR3 has 14 amino acids.

For the CDR3, the DNA is TGCAGCGTTGGCGGGACAGGGAATTGGTATGGCTACACCTTC. Residues: CSVGGTGNWYGYTF. The chain links TRBV29-1 to TRBJ1-2; 9 positions agree with TRBD1. CDR3 length: 14 amino acids. The germline CDR1 and CDR2 sequences are SQVTM and ANQGSEA. Losses at the gene ends were 4 bases for V and 5 bases for J; bases not matched to a gene: 8.

This clonotype came up a few times. The CDR3, as DNA: TGTGCCAGCAGCCAAGTTCAGGGATTCTATGGCTACACCTTC. Translating it yields CASSQVQGFYGYTF. This chain uses TRBV3-1 with TRBJ1-2; D is possibly TRBD1 (5 bases). Germline V gene sequence: CDR1 LGHDT, CDR2 YNNKEL (reference sequence). Trimming removed 1 base from V and 4 bases from J, with 10 bases in between. CDR3 length: 14 amino acids.

The chain recombines TRBV9 with TRBJ2-3; 10 bases are shared with TRBD1. V was clipped by 7 bases and J by 3 bases; unmatched bases: 5. Germline V gene data show CDR1 as SGDLS and CDR2 as YYNGEE. The CDR3 runs 14 residues. The CDR3 bases are TGTGCCAGCGGTAGGACAGGGGGGACAGATACGCAGTATTTT. The encoded protein is CASGRTGGTDTQYF.

The V and J genes are TRBV20-1 and TRBJ2-3, with 15 nucleotides matching TRBD2. V lost 6 bases, J lost 3 bases, and 7 bases stayed unmatched. Germline CDR1 is DFQATT and CDR2 is SNEGSKA (reference sequence). The CDR3 length is 16 residues. The CDR3 DNA follows: TGCAGTGCGACGGGACTAGCGGGGGGTATGACAGATACGCAGTATTTT. Translated: CSATGLAGGMTDTQYF.

This clonotype has ten or more counts. The gene calls are TRBV29-1 and TRBJ1-1; no firm D call. V lost 5 bases to trimming and J lost 1 base, with 8 bases between them. This CDR3 contains 12 residues. CDR1 is SQVTM and CDR2 is ANQGSEA in the germline V gene. For the CDR3, the DNA is TGCAGCGTTTCCCGGACGAACACTGAAGCTTTCTTT. Amino acid sequence: CSVSRTNTEAFF.

The chain links TRBV3-1 to TRBJ2-3; a weak D match, TRBD2 (5 bases). Trimming pared 7 bases from V and 8 bases from J, leaving 10 bases between. This CDR3 has 11 amino acids. Germline V lookup: CDR1 LGHDT, CDR2 YNNKEL (reference sequence). CDR3 sequence: CASTNRGTQYF. Written as DNA, the CDR3 is TGTGCCAGCACCAATCGGGGTACGCAGTATTTT.

This clonotype occurred a few times. The V and J genes are TRBV2 and TRBJ1-6; tentative D call: TRBD1 (5 bases). The ends were cut back, 3 bases at V and 4 bases at J, with 7 bases in the middle. The CDR3 has 14 residues. CDR1 is SNHLY and CDR2 is FYNNEI in the germline V gene. CDR3 protein: CASSDGTYNSPLHF. The CDR3, as DNA: TGTGCCAGCAGTGATGGGACTTATAATTCACCCCTCCACTTT.

DNA for the CDR3: TGTGCCATCAGTGATGGGGGGCCCGAGCAGTACGTC. Translated: CAISDGGPEQYV. V gene TRBV10-3 combines with J gene TRBJ2-7; D may match TRBD1 or TRBD2 (6 bases each). Deletions cut 3 bases from V and 6 bases from J, with 9 bases between. The CDR3 consists of 12 residues. CDR1 is ENHRY and CDR2 is SYGVKD in the germline V gene.

This clonotype was observed a few times. The chain uses TRBV6-6 and TRBJ2-6; D perhaps matches TRBD1 (6 bases). In germline, CDR1 is MNHNY, CDR2 SVGAGI (reference sequence). V lost 5 bases, J lost 2 bases, and 25 bases lay in between. The CDR3 sequence is 20 residues long. CDR3 DNA sequence: TGTGCCAGCAGTCCGGCCCCGGGAACAGGGAGAAGTGCTGGGGCCAACGTCCTGACTTTC. The encoded protein is CASSPAPGTGRSAGANVLTF.

CDR3 residues: CASSPGIGLRDSSYEQYV. The CDR3 DNA reads TGCGCCAGCAGCCCGGGGATTGGGTTGAGGGACAGCTCCTACGAGCAGTACGTC. V gene TRBV5-1 combines with J gene TRBJ2-7; 7 bases line up with TRBD1. CDR1 is SGHRS and CDR2 is YFSETQ in the germline V gene. The CDR3 totals 18 residues. V lost 4 bases to trimming and J lost 0 bases; unmatched junction nucleotides: 16.

In its sample, this clonotype was seen a few times. CDR3 sequence (DNA): TGTGCCAGCACCCGACAGGGTTCTGGGGCCAACGTCCTGACTTTC. This encodes CASTRQGSGANVLTF. V gene TRBV6-2 or TRBV6-3 combines with J gene TRBJ2-6; 7 nucleotides agree with TRBD1. The CDR3 runs 15 residues. J was trimmed by 1 base and V by 7 bases; bases with no gene match: 4. From germline, CDR1 is MNHEY and CDR2 SVGEGT.

The CDR3 bases are TGTGCCAGCACGGAGACTAAGCCTGCAGATACGCAGTATTTT. Encoded protein: CASTETKPADTQYF. V and J are TRBV6-5 and TRBJ2-3, with a possible D match to TRBD2 (5 bases). Germline V gene data show CDR1 as MNHEY and CDR2 as SVGAGI. The CDR3 consists of 14 residues. V was clipped by 7 bases and J by 4 bases, with 15 bases between them.

The V call is TRBV30, the J call TRBJ2-3, with D maybe TRBD1 (6 bases). From germline, CDR1 is GTSNPN and CDR2 SVGIG (reference sequence). This CDR3 has 14 residues. V lost 6 bases and J 2 bases, leaving 15 bases between the germline ends. The CDR3 nucleotides read TGTGCCTGCGGAAAGGCAGGGGACACAGATACGCAGTATTTT. Translating it yields CACGKAGDTDTQYF.

The chain has TRBV5-1 and TRBJ1-4; 8 bases are a match to TRBD1. Germline-derived CDR1 and CDR2 are SGHRS and YFSETQ. The CDR3 length is 15 residues. Trimming at V came to 4 bases and at J to 8 bases, leaving 10 bases not matched to a gene. The CDR3: CASSGRTGFGEKLFF. The CDR3 DNA reads as TGCGCCAGCAGCGGTAGGACAGGGTTCGGCGAAAAACTGTTTTTT.